This T cell receptor beta chain is drawn from a study of cytomegalovirus exposure and HLA in healthy donors. Points from the study as a whole: Reportedly, a later analysis found an Asian-associated ancestry cluster had fewer N-insertions than the roughly 700-donor mean. A later look showed TCR association rates differing by HLA locus, highest for DRB1 and lowest for HLA-C. V- and J-gene trimming of TCR beta was linked (in a later analysis) to a missense DCLRE1C variant. It was assumed in the presence/absence analyses that sequencing depth was roughly uniform across donors.

Germline V gene lookup returns CDR1 GTSNPN and CDR2 SVGIG (reference sequence). CDR3 length equals 13 residues. Trimming shortened V by 3 bases and J by 4 bases, and 10 bases separated the two germline ends. This clone has only one observation. What it recognizes is unknown. Primers for the PCR totalled 60 Vbeta and 13 Jbeta. Assay: immunoSEQ multiplex PCR; the TCRdb copy retains only in-frame clones and omits some. Counted here are approximately 70,000 clones, just over 75% occurring once; the ten biggest clones make up 5.5% to 7%. The rearrangement joins TRBV30 to TRBJ1-3, with a tentative D call TRBD1 (6 bases). The sequencing sample was made of PBMCs. This clonotype originated in a man aged 45-65 years in good health and CMV-seronegative. Here the CDR3 reads CAWRTTGGNTIYF. The DNA for the CDR3 is TGTGCCTGGAGAACGACAGGCGGAAACACCATATATTTT. Variable domain in full (rest from reference TRBV30 and TRBJ1-3): SQTIHQWPATLVQPVGSPLSLECTVEGTSNPNLYWYRQAAGRGLQLLFYSVGIGQISSEVPQNLSASRPQDRQFILSSKKLLLSDSGFYLCAWRTTGGNTIYFGEGSWLTVV.